These T cell receptor beta chains were read from a single sample in a study of T cell repertoires in cytomegalovirus infection. One entry per CDR3 protein results from TCRdb running MiXCR on the reads. The table shows fewer than 550,000 distinct CDR3 sequences, with about 17% occurring only once. The sequencing input was CD8+ T cells from PBMCs. The receptor source for this set is a human donor in good health (CMV status not recorded). Some clones in this sample may be carry-over from other donors' samples. CDR3s include the opening cysteine and the closing phenylalanine or tryptophan. The D gene is left open where the match is weak. Size is stated for part of the rows, as once, few or many counts, or as a class when the clone is expanded.

CDR3aa: CASSFSGTVAYGYTF
CDR3nt: TGTGCCAGCAGTTTTTCCGGGACAGTAGCGTATGGCTACACCTTC
abundance: few
d_gene: TRBD1
j_gene: TRBJ1-2
v_gene: TRBV28

CDR3aa: CASSESRHAIGGYGYTF
CDR3nt: TGCGCCAGCAGTGAGTCGCGACATGCTATTGGGGGCTATGGCTACACCTTC
abundance: few
d_gene: -
j_gene: TRBJ1-2
v_gene: TRBV10-2

CDR3aa: CASSSGGGLSSYEQYF
CDR3nt: TGTGCCAGCAGCTCTGGGGGGGGGCTTAGCTCCTACGAGCAGTACTTC
abundance: few
d_gene: -
j_gene: TRBJ2-7
v_gene: TRBV7-9

CDR3aa: CASSQDTGRGPQYF
CDR3nt: TGTGCCAGCAGCCAAGATACAGGTCGGGGCCCGCAGTATTTT
abundance: few
d_gene: -
j_gene: TRBJ2-3
v_gene: TRBV14

CDR3aa: CASTLSSGSSYEQYF
CDR3nt: TGTGCCAGCACCCTCTCTAGCGGAAGCTCCTACGAGCAGTACTTC
abundance: many
d_gene: TRBD2
j_gene: TRBJ2-7
v_gene: TRBV6-1

CDR3aa: CASSSGGAGSTGELFF
CDR3nt: TGTGCCTCCTCTAGCGGGGGGGCCGGGAGCACCGGGGAGCTGTTTTTT
abundance: -
d_gene: TRBD2
j_gene: TRBJ2-2
v_gene: TRBV10-3

CDR3aa: CASSARASGGARGDTQYF
CDR3nt: TGTGCCAGCAGCGCCAGGGCGAGCGGGGGGGCCCGAGGAGATACGCAGTATTTT
abundance: -
d_gene: TRBD2
j_gene: TRBJ2-3
v_gene: TRBV13

CDR3aa: CASSPEGGDVIFDTGELFF
CDR3nt: TGTGCCAGCAGCCCGGAGGGAGGGGATGTAATCTTCGACACCGGGGAGCTGTTTTTT
abundance: -
d_gene: TRBD2
j_gene: TRBJ2-2
v_gene: TRBV5-5

CDR3aa: CASGLVIRTFTPYEQYF
CDR3nt: TGTGCTAGTGGTTTGGTTATTAGGACCTTTACGCCCTACGAGCAGTACTTC
abundance: few
d_gene: -
j_gene: TRBJ2-7
v_gene: TRBV12-5

CDR3aa: CASSREGDSPLHF
CDR3nt: TGCGCCAGCAGCCGGGAGGGAGACTCACCCCTCCACTTT
abundance: -
d_gene: -
j_gene: TRBJ1-6
v_gene: TRBV4-1

CDR3aa: CASSFGLLNEQYF
CDR3nt: TGTGCCAGCAGCTTTGGACTCCTAAACGAGCAGTACTTC
abundance: few
d_gene: -
j_gene: TRBJ2-7
v_gene: TRBV27

CDR3aa: CAISESGQGIQETQYF
CDR3nt: TGTGCCATCAGTGAGTCAGGCCAGGGCATCCAAGAGACCCAGTACTTC
abundance: many
d_gene: -
j_gene: TRBJ2-5
v_gene: TRBV10-3

CDR3aa: CASSEPTSHRIGTHNEQFF
CDR3nt: TGTGCCAGCAGTGAGCCGACTAGTCATCGCATAGGGACGCACAATGAGCAGTTCTTC
abundance: -
d_gene: -
j_gene: TRBJ2-1
v_gene: TRBV2

CDR3aa: CASSPRGDAGRRSYEQYF
CDR3nt: TGTGCCAGCTCACCCCGGGGCGATGCGGGGCGGAGGTCCTACGAGCAGTACTTC
abundance: few
d_gene: -
j_gene: TRBJ2-7
v_gene: TRBV18

CDR3aa: CASRQQEEGADTQYF
CDR3nt: TGTGCCAGCAGGCAACAGGAAGAGGGCGCAGATACGCAGTATTTT
abundance: many
d_gene: -
j_gene: TRBJ2-3
v_gene: TRBV6-1

CDR3aa: CASSPGTDAFF
CDR3nt: TGTGCCAGCAGTCCCGGGACCGATGCTTTCTTT
abundance: many
d_gene: -
j_gene: TRBJ1-1
v_gene: TRBV6-6

CDR3aa: CASSPPDNKGYTF
CDR3nt: TGTGCCAGCAGCCCCCCGGACAATAAGGGCTACACCTTC
abundance: many
d_gene: -
j_gene: TRBJ1-2
v_gene: TRBV7-8

CDR3aa: CSVAGLTGFTEAFF
CDR3nt: TGCAGCGTTGCGGGGTTGACAGGGTTCACTGAAGCTTTCTTT
abundance: few
d_gene: TRBD1
j_gene: TRBJ1-1
v_gene: TRBV29-1

CDR3aa: CATSRDKGQGLGGELFF
CDR3nt: TGTGCCACCAGCAGAGATAAGGGACAGGGGCTTGGCGGGGAGCTGTTTTTT
abundance: few
d_gene: TRBD1
j_gene: TRBJ2-2
v_gene: TRBV15

CDR3aa: CASSYSPDRDTVAFF
CDR3nt: TGTGCCAGCAGTTACTCGCCAGACAGAGACACTGTAGCTTTCTTT
abundance: once
d_gene: -
j_gene: TRBJ1-1
v_gene: TRBV6-5

CDR3aa: CASSLRDRVGEQFF
CDR3nt: TGTGCCAGCAGTCTACGGGACAGGGTGGGGGAGCAGTTCTTC
abundance: many
d_gene: TRBD1
j_gene: TRBJ2-1
v_gene: TRBV12-3/TRBV12-4

CDR3aa: CSAFGTSGRTYNEQFF
CDR3nt: TGCAGTGCCTTCGGGACTAGCGGGAGAACCTACAATGAGCAGTTCTTC
abundance: -
d_gene: TRBD2
j_gene: TRBJ2-1
v_gene: TRBV20-1

CDR3aa: CATSASGSPNEQYF
CDR3nt: TGTGCCACCTCTGCTAGCGGGAGCCCCAACGAGCAGTACTTC
abundance: -
d_gene: TRBD2
j_gene: TRBJ2-7
v_gene: TRBV24-1

CDR3aa: CASTLRGAKGNTIYF
CDR3nt: TGTGCCAGCACCCTCAGGGGCGCAAAAGGAAACACCATATATTTT
abundance: -
d_gene: -
j_gene: TRBJ1-3
v_gene: TRBV28

CDR3aa: CASSVGTHEQYF
CDR3nt: TGTGCCAGCAGCGTCGGGACCCACGAGCAGTACTTC
abundance: few
d_gene: -
j_gene: TRBJ2-7
v_gene: TRBV9

CDR3aa: CASSSSGTRSEAFF
CDR3nt: TGTGCCAGCAGCTCTTCCGGGACTCGCTCTGAAGCTTTCTTT
abundance: few
d_gene: -
j_gene: TRBJ1-1
v_gene: TRBV5-4

CDR3aa: CASSYSWDSQYYGYTF
CDR3nt: TGTGCCAGCAGTTACTCATGGGACAGCCAATACTATGGCTACACCTTC
abundance: many
d_gene: TRBD1
j_gene: TRBJ1-2
v_gene: TRBV6-5

CDR3aa: CASSLNPCGGSDTQYF
CDR3nt: TGTGCCAGCAGCTTAAATCCTTGCGGGGGGTCCGATACGCAGTATTTT
abundance: -
d_gene: TRBD2
j_gene: TRBJ2-3
v_gene: TRBV7-3

CDR3aa: CASSDGTGAGNTIYF
CDR3nt: TGTGCCAGCAGCGACGGGACAGGGGCAGGAAACACCATATATTTT
abundance: -
d_gene: TRBD1
j_gene: TRBJ1-3
v_gene: TRBV9

CDR3aa: CASSLGGIGTGALGEQFF
CDR3nt: TGTGCCAGCAGCTTAGGGGGGATCGGGACAGGGGCTTTAGGTGAGCAGTTCTTC
abundance: few
d_gene: TRBD1
j_gene: TRBJ2-1
v_gene: TRBV7-9

CDR3aa: CASSGADRNTEAFF
CDR3nt: TGTGCCAGCAGTGGGGCTGATAGGAACACTGAAGCTTTCTTT
abundance: many
d_gene: -
j_gene: TRBJ1-1
v_gene: TRBV2

CDR3aa: CASSDPGSYEQYF
CDR3nt: TGTGCCAGCAGTGATCCGGGGTCCTACGAGCAGTACTTC
abundance: many
d_gene: -
j_gene: TRBJ2-7
v_gene: TRBV27

CDR3aa: CSAQGHWGVYEQYF
CDR3nt: TGCAGTGCGCAGGGCCACTGGGGAGTCTACGAGCAGTACTTC
abundance: -
d_gene: -
j_gene: TRBJ2-7
v_gene: TRBV20-1

CDR3aa: CASTPGTGDTDTQYF
CDR3nt: TGTGCCAGCACTCCCGGGACAGGGGACACAGATACGCAGTATTTT
abundance: -
d_gene: TRBD1
j_gene: TRBJ2-3
v_gene: TRBV6-5

CDR3aa: CSAALQGSGTEAFF
CDR3nt: TGCAGCGCGGCCCTACAGGGTTCGGGCACTGAAGCTTTCTTT
abundance: -
d_gene: -
j_gene: TRBJ1-1
v_gene: TRBV29-1

CDR3aa: CASSLNSGTEAFF
CDR3nt: TGTGCCAGCAGCCTCAACTCGGGGACTGAAGCTTTCTTT
abundance: many
d_gene: -
j_gene: TRBJ1-1
v_gene: TRBV7-2

CDR3aa: CSVDEGSGANVLTF
CDR3nt: TGCAGCGTTGACGAGGGCTCTGGGGCCAACGTCCTGACTTTC
abundance: -
d_gene: -
j_gene: TRBJ2-6
v_gene: TRBV29-1

CDR3aa: CASRYSTSGSYNEQFF
CDR3nt: TGCGCCAGCAGATATTCAACTAGCGGGAGTTACAATGAGCAGTTCTTC
abundance: -
d_gene: TRBD2
j_gene: TRBJ2-1
v_gene: TRBV5-1

CDR3aa: CASSLYRDNPYEQYF
CDR3nt: TGTGCCAGCAGCCTCTACCGGGACAACCCCTACGAGCAGTACTTC
abundance: few
d_gene: -
j_gene: TRBJ2-7
v_gene: TRBV3-1

CDR3aa: CATSDFGSWGQTQYF
CDR3nt: TGTGCCACCAGTGATTTTGGGAGCTGGGGACAGACGCAGTATTTT
abundance: many
d_gene: TRBD1
j_gene: TRBJ2-3
v_gene: TRBV24-1

CDR3aa: CASSLRGGAVNEQFF
CDR3nt: TGTGCCAGCAGCTTACGGGGTGGGGCAGTCAATGAGCAGTTCTTC
abundance: many
d_gene: -
j_gene: TRBJ2-1
v_gene: TRBV7-8

CDR3aa: CASSFPPHGGGEPGQPQHF
CDR3nt: TGTGCCAGCAGTTTCCCTCCCCACGGGGGCGGGGAACCGGGTCAGCCCCAGCATTTT
abundance: few
d_gene: -
j_gene: TRBJ1-5
v_gene: TRBV28

CDR3aa: CAISEFVRRGISGANVLTF
CDR3nt: TGTGCCATCAGTGAGTTTGTACGGCGAGGGATCTCTGGGGCCAACGTCCTGACTTTC
abundance: -
d_gene: -
j_gene: TRBJ2-6
v_gene: TRBV10-3

CDR3aa: CASSYGQGYTYEQYF
CDR3nt: TGTGCCAGCAGTTACGGGCAGGGCTACACCTACGAGCAGTACTTC
abundance: many
d_gene: -
j_gene: TRBJ2-7
v_gene: TRBV6-2/TRBV6-3

CDR3aa: CASRNTGTLETQYF
CDR3nt: TGTGCCAGCAGGAACACAGGGACGCTGGAGACCCAGTACTTC
abundance: many
d_gene: -
j_gene: TRBJ2-5
v_gene: TRBV7-6

CDR3aa: CASSLSQSSYEQYF
CDR3nt: TGTGCCAGCAGCTTAAGTCAGAGTTCCTACGAGCAGTACTTC
abundance: many
d_gene: -
j_gene: TRBJ2-7
v_gene: TRBV7-9

CDR3aa: CASSLREAGELFF
CDR3nt: TGTGCCAGCAGTCTGCGGGAGGCCGGGGAGCTGTTTTTT
abundance: few
d_gene: TRBD2
j_gene: TRBJ2-2
v_gene: TRBV6-5

CDR3aa: CASSLLSSEINEQFF
CDR3nt: TGTGCCAGCAGTTTATTGTCTAGTGAGATCAATGAGCAGTTCTTC
abundance: few
d_gene: -
j_gene: TRBJ2-1
v_gene: TRBV27

CDR3aa: CASTPSGGAPKNIQYF
CDR3nt: TGTGCCAGCACCCCTAGCGGGGGGGCTCCCAAAAACATTCAGTACTTC
abundance: many
d_gene: TRBD2
j_gene: TRBJ2-4
v_gene: TRBV6-1

CDR3aa: CASSSPLAGESSGANVLTF
CDR3nt: TGCGCCAGCAGCTCGCCACTAGCGGGAGAAAGCTCTGGGGCCAACGTCCTGACTTTC
abundance: few
d_gene: TRBD2
j_gene: TRBJ2-6
v_gene: TRBV5-1

CDR3aa: CASSHLPPGQRNTEAFF
CDR3nt: TGTGCCAGTTCTCATCTTCCTCCGGGACAGAGGAACACTGAAGCTTTCTTT
abundance: many
d_gene: TRBD1
j_gene: TRBJ1-1
v_gene: TRBV19

CDR3aa: CASSLLAGGLDNEQFF
CDR3nt: TGCGCCAGCAGCTTACTAGCGGGGGGGCTCGACAATGAGCAGTTCTTC
abundance: -
d_gene: TRBD2
j_gene: TRBJ2-1
v_gene: TRBV5-1

CDR3aa: CSAREGDPWQETQYF
CDR3nt: TGCAGTGCTAGAGAGGGGGACCCGTGGCAAGAGACCCAGTACTTC
abundance: -
d_gene: -
j_gene: TRBJ2-5
v_gene: TRBV20-1

CDR3aa: CASGLPLRDSNYGYTF
CDR3nt: TGTGCTAGTGGTTTGCCACTTCGGGACAGCAACTATGGCTACACCTTC
abundance: few
d_gene: TRBD1
j_gene: TRBJ1-2
v_gene: TRBV12-5